The 6 T cell receptor beta chains listed next were all sequenced from one sample in a study of T cells after yellow fever vaccination (dated 2019 in TCRdb). This specimen's treatment or condition label, per the study, means: live attenuated yellow fever vaccine strain. Library preparation was by 5' RACE. Sequenced on an Illumina HiSeq 2500. TCRdb passed the public sequencing reads through fastp at Q25 and MiXCR, retaining productive beta sequences. Rows merge per CDR3 protein into single entries with the most common DNA and genes. The sample table holds approximately 550,000 distinct CDR3 sequences, of which less than 15% were seen once. Jointly, the top ten make up more than 13% of the sample. Sequencing was performed on PBMCs, taken on the day of the yellow fever booster vaccination. These receptors were taken from a man aged 30 to 45 who received the YFV17D yellow fever vaccine.

This clonotype has a handful of counts. The chain links TRBV5-6 to TRBJ2-7, with D uncertain. CDR3 length: 15 amino acids. V lost 2 bases to trimming and J lost 7 bases, with 19 bases between them. CDR1 and CDR2 from the germline V gene are SGHDT and YYEEEE. The CDR3 DNA follows: TGTGCCAGCAGCTTCCCCCCTAACAGAGGCCGGGAGCAGTACTTC. Translating gives CASSFPPNRGREQYF.

For the CDR3, the DNA is TGTGCCAGCAGGTCGGGACAGGGGAGCGCAGCTTTCTTT. The encoded protein is CASRSGQGSAAFF. The chain combines TRBV28 with TRBJ1-1; 10 nucleotides align to TRBD1. Unmatched junction bases numbered 8, after V lost 6 bases and J lost 10 bases. This CDR3 has 13 amino acids. CDR1 is MDHEN, CDR2 SYDVKM, per germline.

The chain links TRBV3-1 to TRBJ1-4; D is undetermined. Germline CDR1 and CDR2: LGHDT and YNNKEL (reference sequence). The length of the CDR3 is 12 residues. With 2 bases removed from V and 8 bases from J, the gap between germline ends came to 6 bases. In DNA form, the CDR3 reads TGTGCCAGCAGCCAATCCCGAGAAAAACTGTTTTTT. It specifies CASSQSREKLFF.

The sample holds a few counts of this clonotype. The J gene is TRBJ2-3, the V gene TRBV18, with 8 bases matching TRBD2. Germline V gene lookup returns CDR1 KGHSH and CDR2 LQKENI. The CDR3 sequence is 15 residues long. With 2 bases clipped from V and 6 bases from J, the junction kept 7 bases outside the gene matches. This CDR3 is CASSPSSGSMDTQYF. The CDR3 nucleotides are TGTGCCAGCTCACCATCCAGCGGGAGTATGGATACGCAGTATTTT. Filled out from reference TRBV18 and TRBJ2-3, the complete variable domain reads NAGVMQNPRHLVRRRGQEARLRCSPMKGHSHVYWYRQLPEEGLKFMVYLQKENIIDESGMPKERFSAEFPKEGPSILRIQQVVRGDSAAYFCASSPSSGSMDTQYFGPGTRLTVL.

This clonotype showed up just a few times. The V gene is TRBV4-3, the J gene TRBJ2-1; D may be TRBD1 (6 bases). Germline assignment: CDR1 LGHNA and CDR2 YSLEER. Trimming stripped 0 bases from V and 12 bases from J, with 18 bases between. The CDR3 contains 15 residues. CDR3 sequence: CASSQDSLQGARQFF. CDR3 sequence (DNA): TGCGCCAGCAGCCAAGATAGTCTACAGGGCGCCCGGCAGTTCTTC.

This sequence joins TRBV7-2 and TRBJ2-3; a weak D match, TRBD2 (6 bases). The V end was cut by 1 base, the J end by 5 bases, with 10 bases between. From germline, CDR1 is SGHTA and CDR2 FQGNSA. This CDR3 has 14 amino acids. CDR3 sequence reads: CASSLVGGKDTQYF. CDR3 coding DNA: TGTGCCAGCAGCTTAGTGGGCGGGAAAGATACGCAGTATTTT. The entire variable domain, with the rest obtained from reference TRBV7-2 and TRBJ2-3, is as follows: GAGVSQSPSNKVTEKGKDVELRCDPISGHTALYWYRQSLGQGLEFLIYFQGNSAPDKSGLPSDRFSAERTGGSVSTLTIQRTQQEDSAVYLCASSLVGGKDTQYFGPGTRLTVL.